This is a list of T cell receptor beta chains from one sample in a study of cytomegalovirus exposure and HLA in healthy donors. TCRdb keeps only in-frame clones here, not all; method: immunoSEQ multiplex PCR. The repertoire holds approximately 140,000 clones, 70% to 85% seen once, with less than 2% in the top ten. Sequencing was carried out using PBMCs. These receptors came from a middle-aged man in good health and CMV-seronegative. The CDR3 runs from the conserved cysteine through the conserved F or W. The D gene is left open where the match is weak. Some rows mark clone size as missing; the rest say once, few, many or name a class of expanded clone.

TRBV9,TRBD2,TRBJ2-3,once,CASSYRLAGGPGYDTQYF,TGTGCCAGCAGCTACCGACTAGCGGGGGGGCCTGGTTACGATACGCAGTATTTT
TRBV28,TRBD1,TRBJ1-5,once,CASSQLPGTDSNQPQHF,TGTGCCAGCAGTCAACTCCCCGGGACAGATAGCAATCAGCCCCAGCATTTT
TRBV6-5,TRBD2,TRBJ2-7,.,CASSFKGSGSRSEQYF,TGTGCCAGCAGTTTCAAGGGAAGCGGGAGTAGGTCCGAGCAGTACTTC
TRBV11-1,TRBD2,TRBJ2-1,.,CASSFGLAKVQFF,TGTGCCAGCAGCTTCGGACTAGCCAAAGTGCAGTTCTTC
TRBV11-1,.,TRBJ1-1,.,CASSLGPYGDTEAFF,TGTGCCAGCAGCTTAGGGCCGTACGGGGACACTGAAGCTTTCTTT
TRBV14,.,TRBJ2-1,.,CASSHESHLVNNEQFF,TGTGCCAGCAGCCACGAGTCGCACTTGGTTAACAATGAGCAGTTCTTC
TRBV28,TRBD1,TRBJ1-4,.,CASRTQGATNEKLFF,TGTGCCAGCAGAACACAGGGGGCAACTAATGAAAAACTGTTTTTT
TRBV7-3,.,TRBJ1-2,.,CASSLDSQNYGYTF,TGTGCCAGCAGCTTAGATAGTCAAAACTATGGCTACACCTTC
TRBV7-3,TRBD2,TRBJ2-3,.,CASSPRLAGGPTDTQYF,TGTGCCAGCAGCCCCCGACTAGCGGGGGGCCCCACAGATACGCAGTATTTT
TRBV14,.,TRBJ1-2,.,CASSQEGHLYGYTF,TGTGCCAGCAGCCAAGAAGGACACCTCTATGGCTACACCTTC
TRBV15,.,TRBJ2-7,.,CATSRESGGTYEQYF,TGTGCCACCAGCAGAGAGTCAGGGGGGACCTACGAGCAGTACTTC
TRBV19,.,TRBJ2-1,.,CASSIWETNNEQFF,TGTGCCAGTAGTATATGGGAGACAAACAATGAGCAGTTCTTC
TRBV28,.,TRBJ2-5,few,CASRTGTPYQETQYF,TGTGCCAGCAGGACTGGGACTCCGTACCAAGAGACCCAGTACTTC
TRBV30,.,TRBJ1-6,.,CAWSGQSSPLHF,TGTGCCTGGAGCGGACAGTCATCACCCCTCCACTTT
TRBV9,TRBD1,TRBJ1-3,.,CASSVTGVSGNTIYF,TGTGCCAGCAGCGTCACAGGGGTCTCTGGAAACACCATATATTTT
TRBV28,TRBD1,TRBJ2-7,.,CASSSTSGQGVSYEQYF,TGTGCCAGCAGTTCGACCTCGGGACAGGGGGTCTCCTACGAGCAGTACTTC
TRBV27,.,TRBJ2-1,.,CASIGRGKYNEQFF,TGTGCCAGCATTGGCAGGGGAAAATACAATGAGCAGTTCTTC
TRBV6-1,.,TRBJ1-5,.,CASSDILYSNQPQHF,TGTGCCAGCAGTGATATACTTTATAGCAATCAGCCCCAGCATTTT
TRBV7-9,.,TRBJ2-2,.,CASSPRRAGGSTGELFF,TGTGCCAGCAGCCCTAGGAGAGCAGGGGGGAGTACCGGGGAGCTGTTTTTT
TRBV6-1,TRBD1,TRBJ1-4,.,CASSEAPGQGALNEKLFF,TGTGCCAGCAGTGAAGCGCCGGGACAGGGGGCTCTAAATGAAAAACTGTTTTTT
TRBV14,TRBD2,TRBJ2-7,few,CASSQDRTSGRQYF,TGTGCCAGCAGCCAAGATAGAACTAGCGGGAGGCAGTACTTC
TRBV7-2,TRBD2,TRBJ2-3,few,CASSFIIRAGGLKDTQYF,TGTGCCAGCAGCTTTATAATCAGAGCGGGGGGGCTTAAAGATACGCAGTATTTT
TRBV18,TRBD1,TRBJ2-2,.,CASSPPAQGAGELFF,TGTGCCAGCTCACCACCGGCCCAGGGGGCCGGGGAGCTGTTTTTT